The rows below give T cell receptor beta chains drawn from one sample of a study of cytomegalovirus exposure and HLA in healthy donors. Using immunoSEQ multiplex PCR, the repertoire was profiled, and TCRdb retains in-frame clones only, with some absent. The data show about 110,000 clones, about 80% seen once. Sequencing was done on a sample of PBMCs. The receptors come from a female donor in good health and CMV-seropositive. Both conserved end residues are part of each CDR3. The order of the fields is clone size, D gene, J gene, V gene, CDR3 protein, CDR3 DNA. The D gene is left open where the match is weak. Only some rows state a clone size, as once, few, many or a class for expanded clones.

>few|TRBD1|TRBJ1-1|TRBV2
CATLGQRNTEAFF
TGTGCCACCCTGGGACAGAGGAACACTGAAGCTTTCTTT
>-|-|TRBJ2-1|TRBV7-2
CASSLKTGSYNEQFF
TGTGCCAGCAGCTTAAAGACGGGCTCCTACAATGAGCAGTTCTTC
>-|TRBD1|TRBJ2-5|TRBV6-6
CASNDRGETQYF
TGTGCCAGCAACGACAGGGGGGAGACCCAGTACTTC
>-|-|TRBJ1-5|TRBV6-5
CASRQTVASNQPQHF
TGTGCCAGCAGGCAGACAGTCGCTAGCAATCAGCCCCAGCATTTT
>once|TRBD1|TRBJ1-1|TRBV18
CASSRTGGDTEAFF
TGTGCCAGCTCACGGACAGGGGGAGACACTGAAGCTTTCTTT
>-|-|TRBJ2-5|TRBV5-1
CASSLAVSVQETQYF
TGCGCCAGCAGCTTGGCTGTGTCGGTACAAGAGACCCAGTACTTC
>-|TRBD2|TRBJ2-4|TRBV4-3
CASSQDPTSGGAMNIQYF
TGCGCCAGCAGCCAGGATCCTACTAGCGGGGGGGCGATGAACATTCAGTACTTC
>-|-|TRBJ2-1|TRBV7-3
CASSQSSRDSFPFHEQFF
TGTGCCAGCAGCCAATCCTCGCGGGACAGTTTCCCCTTCCATGAGCAGTTCTTC
>-|TRBD2|TRBJ2-3|TRBV5-1
CASSLTSGTDTQYF
TGCGCCAGCAGCTTGACTAGCGGGACAGATACGCAGTATTTT
>-|TRBD1|TRBJ1-2|TRBV28
CASSRGQALYGYTF
TGTGCCAGCAGTAGAGGACAGGCTTTATATGGCTACACCTTC
>-|-|TRBJ1-1|TRBV6-6
CASRSYGTEAFF
TGTGCCAGCAGATCATACGGCACTGAAGCTTTCTTT
>-|TRBD2|TRBJ2-3|TRBV4-1
CASSQVGTSGTDTQYF
TGCGCCAGCAGCCAAGTAGGGACTAGCGGCACAGATACGCAGTATTTT
>-|TRBD1|TRBJ2-3|TRBV2
CASRRTGQGLDTQYF
TGTGCCAGCAGAAGGACGGGACAGGGATTGGATACGCAGTATTTT
>few|-|TRBJ2-7|TRBV5-6
CASSLERQNRYEQYF
TGTGCCAGCAGCTTGGAGAGACAGAACCGCTACGAGCAGTACTTC
>-|-|TRBJ1-6|TRBV30
CAWILRGSYNSPLHF
TGTGCCTGGATATTGCGGGGATCCTATAATTCACCCCTCCACTTT
>-|-|TRBJ2-2|TRBV25-1
CASSGPLATGELFF
TGTGCCAGCAGTGGACCTCTAGCGACCGGGGAGCTGTTTTTT
>once|TRBD1|TRBJ1-3|TRBV27
CASRGGGTASGNTIYF
TGTGCCAGCAGGGGGGGCGGGACAGCCTCTGGAAACACCATATATTTT
>-|-|TRBJ2-7|TRBV6-5
CASSYSRRDEQYF
TGTGCCAGCAGTTACTCTCGGCGGGACGAGCAGTACTTC
>-|-|TRBJ1-2|TRBV14
CASSQQNYGYTF
TGTGCCAGCAGCCAACAAAACTATGGCTACACCTTC
>once|TRBD1|TRBJ2-1|TRBV6-5
CASSKAGGNEQFF
TGTGCCAGCAGTAAAGCAGGGGGAAATGAGCAGTTCTTC
>-|TRBD2|TRBJ2-7|TRBV28
CASSAGGPLYEQYF
TGTGCCAGCAGCGCGGGAGGGCCGCTGTACGAGCAGTACTTC
>few|-|TRBJ1-1|TRBV29-1
CSVDGRATEAFF
TGCAGCGTTGACGGCAGGGCCACTGAAGCTTTCTTT
>-|TRBD2|TRBJ2-7|TRBV4-1
CASSQPRGRTSYEQYF
TGCGCCAGCAGCCAACCGCGGGGGAGGACCTCCTACGAGCAGTACTTC
>-|-|TRBJ1-4|TRBV27
CASSIQQGREKLFF
TGTGCCAGCAGTATACAACAGGGACGCGAAAAACTGTTTTTT
>-|TRBD1|TRBJ2-5|TRBV18
CASSRNRGQETQYF
TGTGCCAGCTCGCGCAACAGGGGGCAAGAGACCCAGTACTTC
>-|-|TRBJ1-5|TRBV30
CAWSGQAPQPQHF
TGTGCCTGGAGTGGACAGGCTCCTCAGCCCCAGCATTTT
>-|-|TRBJ2-7|TRBV6-5
CASSFATSSTYEQYF
TGTGCCAGCAGTTTCGCGACAAGCTCGACCTACGAGCAGTACTTC
>once|-|TRBJ2-1|TRBV5-1
CASSLSSSNEQFF
TGCGCCAGCAGCTTGTCATCGAGCAATGAGCAGTTCTTC
>-|-|TRBJ1-1|TRBV5-4
CASHKDLNTEAFF
TGTGCCAGCCACAAGGACTTGAACACTGAAGCTTTCTTT
>-|TRBD2|TRBJ2-2|TRBV29-1
CSVGTSGGDPTGELFF
TGCAGCGTCGGGACTAGCGGGGGAGACCCCACCGGGGAGCTGTTTTTT
>-|TRBD1|TRBJ2-1|TRBV9
CASSSFWDRDNEQFF
TGTGCCAGCAGCTCCTTTTGGGACAGGGACAATGAGCAGTTCTTC
>-|-|TRBJ1-1|TRBV15
CATSRRTVKNTEAFF
TGTGCCACCAGCAGGAGGACAGTTAAGAACACTGAAGCTTTCTTT
>-|TRBD1|TRBJ2-7|TRBV5-4
CASSHSADRTDEQYF
TGTGCCAGCAGTCATTCCGCGGACAGGACCGACGAGCAGTACTTC
>-|-|TRBJ2-7|TRBV9
CASSVEIGSSYEQYF
TGTGCCAGCAGCGTAGAAATAGGGAGCTCCTACGAGCAGTACTTC
>-|-|TRBJ1-5|TRBV14
CASSQVIFTDINKPQHF
TGTGCCAGCAGCCAAGTAATTTTCACAGACATCAACAAGCCCCAGCATTTT
>-|-|TRBJ1-2|TRBV11-2
CASSLGGGPTNYGYTF
TGTGCCAGCAGCTTAGGGGGGGGGCCGACGAACTATGGCTACACCTTC
>once|TRBD2|TRBJ2-3|TRBV19
CASSMGAGVTDTQYF
TGTGCCAGTAGTATGGGAGCGGGGGTCACAGATACGCAGTATTTT
>few|TRBD2|TRBJ2-3|TRBV5-1
CASSEGLAGATDTQYF
TGCGCCAGCAGCGAGGGACTAGCGGGAGCCACAGATACGCAGTATTTT
>-|TRBD1|TRBJ2-7|TRBV2
CASSDRTTGGEQYF
TGTGCCAGCAGTGATCGAACTACAGGGGGCGAGCAGTACTTC
>-|-|TRBJ2-5|TRBV7-9
CASSLGSSRETQYF
TGTGCCAGCAGCTTAGGGTCTAGTAGGGAGACCCAGTACTTC
>-|-|TRBJ2-1|TRBV9
CASSGGGGNEQFF
TGTGCCAGCAGCGGAGGAGGTGGAAATGAGCAGTTCTTC
>few|TRBD2|TRBJ2-1|TRBV6-6
CASSRLADNEQFF
TGTGCCAGCAGTCGGCTAGCGGACAATGAGCAGTTCTTC
>-|TRBD1|TRBJ2-5|TRBV2
CASSGLGQEETQYF
TGTGCCAGCAGTGGTTTAGGACAGGAAGAGACCCAGTACTTC
>-|-|TRBJ2-7|TRBV28
CASRQRQAPYEQYF
TGTGCCAGCAGACAGAGACAGGCTCCCTACGAGCAGTACTTC
>few|-|TRBJ2-7|TRBV6-1
CASSSGYSYEEQYF
TGTGCCAGCAGCAGCGGATATTCCTACGAGGAGCAGTACTTC
>-|-|TRBJ1-5|TRBV6-1
CASKMTAYQPQHF
TGTGCCAGCAAAATGACAGCTTATCAGCCCCAGCATTTT
>few|TRBD1|TRBJ1-4|TRBV9
CASSPLGQGANEKLFF
TGTGCCAGCAGCCCCCTGGGACAGGGCGCTAATGAAAAACTGTTTTTT
>-|TRBD2|TRBJ2-5|TRBV5-1
CASSSGLAGGLQETQYF
TGCGCCAGCAGCTCGGGACTAGCGGGAGGCCTCCAAGAGACCCAGTACTTC
>once|-|TRBJ2-1|TRBV6-1
CASAGLNYNEQFF
TGTGCCAGCGCGGGTCTTAACTACAATGAGCAGTTCTTC
>-|TRBD1|TRBJ2-7|TRBV30
CAWGRGKYEQYF
TGTGCCTGGGGCAGGGGGAAGTACGAGCAGTACTTC
>-|TRBD2|TRBJ2-1|TRBV6-4
CASSDSTGGRDEQFF
TGTGCCAGCAGTGACTCAACGGGAGGGCGGGATGAGCAGTTCTTC
>-|TRBD2|TRBJ2-7|TRBV9
CASSVGASGRQGEQYF
TGTGCCAGCAGCGTAGGGGCTAGCGGGAGACAGGGCGAGCAGTACTTC
>-|-|TRBJ1-6|TRBV18
CASSPININNSPLHF
TGTGCCAGCTCACCGATAAACATCAATAATTCACCCCTCCACTTT
>-|TRBD1|TRBJ1-6|TRBV6-5
CASKTGTGSDSPLHF
TGTGCCAGCAAGACCGGGACAGGGTCGGATTCACCCCTCCACTTT